These 4 T cell receptor beta chains share one sample of origin, sequenced in a study of CD8 T cells in Susac syndrome. Random-hexamer reverse transcription was applied to about 0.5 to 1 ug RNA. A single record per CDR3 protein comes from TCRdb applying MiXCR to the immunoSEQ multiplex PCR reads. The sample carries fewer than 80,000 distinct CDR3 sequences, approximately 94% recorded once. Sequenced sample: CD8+ T cells from PBMCs. The receptors stem from a human donor with Susac syndrome.

This chain links TRBV16 with TRBJ2-1; D remains unclear. There are 16 residues in the CDR3. CDR1 and CDR2 from the germline V gene are KGHSY and FQNENV. Deletions cut 2 bases from V and 1 base from J, with 12 bases between. CDR3: CASSQIVGLSYNEQFF. Written as DNA, the CDR3 is TGTGCCAGCAGCCAAATTGTGGGGTTGTCCTACAATGAGCAGTTCTTC.

The chain employs TRBV24-1 and TRBJ2-1, with 8 bases that match TRBD2. V shed 2 bases and J 9 bases; nucleotides not matched to a gene: 14. Germline V gene lookup returns CDR1 KGHDR and CDR2 SFDVKD. CDR3 length equals 17 residues. The CDR3 reads CATSDSGKVAGTSEQFF. In DNA, the CDR3 is TGTGCCACCAGTGATTCGGGAAAGGTAGCGGGGACCAGTGAGCAGTTCTTC.

The chain links TRBV9 to TRBJ2-3, with 7 bases that match TRBD1. The CDR3 extends over 15 amino acids. V was clipped by 0 bases and J by 6 bases; unmatched bases: 7. From germline, CDR1 is SGDLS and CDR2 YYNGEE. The CDR3 coding sequence is TGTGCCAGCAGCGTAGGAGGGGGCCTTGGGGATACGCAGTATTTT. Its protein product is CASSVGGGLGDTQYF. The full variable domain, completed using reference TRBV9 and TRBJ2-3, is DSGVTQTPKHLITATGQRVTLRCSPRSGDLSVYWYQQSLDQGLQFLIQYYNGEERAKGNILERFSAQQFPDLHSELNLSSLELGDSALYFCASSVGGGLGDTQYFGPGTRLTVL.

This chain links TRBV20-1 with TRBJ2-7; tentatively, D is TRBD2 (5 bases). The CDR3 loop spans 13 amino acids. Trimming pared 7 bases from V and 0 bases from J, leaving 13 bases between. Germline V gives CDR1 DFQATT, CDR2 SNEGSKA (reference sequence). CDR3 loop: CSVRLASSYEQYF. Here the CDR3 DNA reads TGCAGTGTCAGGCTAGCCTCCTCCTACGAGCAGTACTTC.